A single sample gave rise to the 25 T cell receptor beta chains below, sequenced in a study of regulatory T cells in long-lasting Graves disease. Time point specified: persistent/refractory GD, antithyroid drugs over 5 years with positive TRAb. Following extraction of RNA from PBMCs, that RNA was used to make the TCR library. The TCR beta library used iRepertoire HTBI primers with Arm-PCR amplification of CDR3. One entry per CDR3 protein results from TCRdb running MiXCR on the multiplex PCR reads. The table includes approximately 470,000 distinct CDR3 sequences, around 20% detected once. The starting material was peripheral blood mononuclear cells (PBMCs), obtained when the disease was refractory, from a patient treated with antithyroid drugs. The receptors derive from a female donor with Graves disease.

This clonotype turned up a few times. V gene TRBV6-4 combines with J gene TRBJ1-2; tentative D call: TRBD1 (6 bases). The germline V gene encodes CDR1 MRHNA and CDR2 SNTAGT. V shed 7 bases and J shed 6 bases, with 15 bases lying between them. This CDR3 spans 13 amino acids. The CDR3 spells CASIPQGRDGYTF. CDR3 nucleotides: TGTGCCAGCATCCCACAGGGAAGAGATGGCTACACCTTC.

The V and J genes are TRBV6-1 and TRBJ2-3; 11 bases align to TRBD2. The CDR3 runs to 16 residues. V was pared by 3 bases and J by 6 bases, with 8 bases of the junction left unmatched. CDR1 is MNHNS and CDR2 is SASEGT in the germline V gene. The CDR3 here is CASSDSLAGGGDTQYF. Written as DNA, the CDR3 is TGTGCCAGCAGTGACAGTCTAGCGGGAGGAGGTGATACGCAGTATTTT.

This clonotype showed up many times. The rearrangement links TRBV27 to TRBJ1-2; D gene unclear. The ends were cut back, 3 bases at V and 8 bases at J, with 13 bases in the middle. Germline CDR1 and CDR2: MNHEY and SMNVEV (reference sequence). The CDR3 totals 13 residues. CDR3 in DNA: TGTGCCAGCAGTTTCCGGGTAAACGACGGCTACACCTTC. As protein: CASSFRVNDGYTF.

This clonotype came up many times. A read error may produce the germline difference seen at one junction end. V gene TRBV20-1 combines with J gene TRBJ2-5; D is perhaps TRBD1 or TRBD2 (5 bases each). CDR1 and CDR2 from the germline V gene are DFQATT and SNEGSKA (reference sequence). The CDR3 totals 15 residues. CDR3 residues: CSAREDDYYVRAGNF. CDR3 bases: TGCAGTGCTAGAGAAGACGACTACTACGTCAGAGCAGGGAACTTC.

The chain uses TRBV27 and TRBJ2-2; the D gene could be TRBD1 or TRBD2 (6 bases each). The germline V and J ends were trimmed by 5 bases and 4 bases, with 14 bases remaining between them. The length of the CDR3 is 15 residues. CDR1 and CDR2 (germline): MNHEY, SMNVEV (reference sequence). The CDR3 protein is CASSDGGAGTGELFF. The CDR3 coding sequence is TGTGCCAGCAGTGACGGGGGCGCAGGCACCGGGGAGCTGTTTTTT.

In this sample, this clonotype turned up many times. This chain links TRBV6-1 with TRBJ2-7; 8 bases are a match to TRBD1. Germline lookup yields CDR1 MNHNS and CDR2 SASEGT. J lost 0 bases, V lost 6 bases, and 1 base had no gene match. The CDR3 loop spans 13 amino acids. The CDR3 loop is CASRGQGSYEQYF. The DNA of the CDR3 is TGTGCCAGCAGAGGACAGGGCTCCTACGAGCAGTACTTC.

The rearrangement uses TRBV7-9 and TRBJ1-4; tentative D call: TRBD1 (6 bases). V was trimmed by 5 bases and J by 5 bases, leaving 15 bases between them. CDR1 and CDR2 from the germline V gene are SEHNR and FQNEAQ (reference sequence). This CDR3 comprises 15 residues. The CDR3 nucleotides read TGTGCCAGCAGCGGCAACAGGGAGGCGAATGAAAAACTGTTTTTT. This encodes CASSGNREANEKLFF.

V usage is TRBV7-2 and J usage is TRBJ1-4; D is undetermined. From germline, CDR1 is SGHTA and CDR2 FQGNSA. The CDR3 loop spans 14 amino acids. Trimming left V 5 bases short and J 3 bases short, with 10 bases between. The DNA of the CDR3 is TGTGCCAGCAGCCCCGCGCGCTCTAATGAAAAACTGTTTTTT. Its translation: CASSPARSNEKLFF. The complete variable domain, with remaining parts taken from reference TRBV7-2 and TRBJ1-4, reads GAGVSQSPSNKVTEKGKDVELRCDPISGHTALYWYRQSLGQGLEFLIYFQGNSAPDKSGLPSDRFSAERTGGSVSTLTIQRTQQEDSAVYLCASSPARSNEKLFFGSGTQLSVL.

This clonotype was seen a handful of times. DNA for the CDR3: TGCAGTGCCCCGGGACTAGCGAGTGATGAGCAGTACTTC. Its protein is CSAPGLASDEQYF. This rearrangement joins TRBV20-1 to TRBJ2-7; 10 bases fit TRBD2. Germline V lookup: CDR1 DFQATT, CDR2 SNEGSKA (reference sequence). The CDR3 contains 13 residues. V lost 6 bases to trimming and J lost 7 bases; unmatched junction nucleotides: 9.

The CDR3 DNA reads TGTGCCAGCAGCCCCGAGATCCGGGGAGGCGGGGAGCTGTTTTTT. As protein: CASSPEIRGGGELFF. This chain links TRBV7-6 with TRBJ2-2; TRBD2 is a possible D gene (6 bases). Per the germline V gene, CDR1 is SGHVS and CDR2 is FNYEAQ. The V and J ends lost 5 bases and 7 bases respectively, with 17 bases between them. The CDR3 runs 15 residues.

The V and J genes are TRBV7-2 and TRBJ2-7; D is unresolved. Trimming removed 2 bases from V and 4 bases from J, with 24 bases in between. The CDR3 loop spans 18 amino acids. Germline CDR1 SGHTA, CDR2 FQGNSA. The CDR3 region has the DNA TGTGCCAGCAGCTTAAGCTTCGGCCGGACGCTAAGGACGTACGAGCAGTACTTC. Amino acid sequence: CASSLSFGRTLRTYEQYF.

This clonotype appeared many times. DNA for the CDR3: TGTGCCACGGGGACTAGCGGGAGGTGGGAGCAGTACTTC. Its translation is CATGTSGRWEQYF. This sequence joins TRBV15 and TRBJ2-7; 15 bases line up with TRBD2. This CDR3 contains 13 residues. The trim removed 9 bases at V and 7 bases at J, leaving 4 bases unmatched. CDR1 LNHNV and CDR2 YYDKDF come from the germline V gene (reference sequence). The variable domain in full, completed from reference TRBV15 and TRBJ2-7, reads DAMVIQNPRYQVTQFGKPVTLSCSQTLNHNVMYWYQQKSSQAPKLLFHYYDKDFNNEADTPDNFQSRRPNTSFCFLDIRSPGLGDTAMYLCATGTSGRWEQYFGPGTRLTVT.

This clonotype was observed many times. The chain recombines TRBV12-3 or TRBV12-4 with TRBJ1-1; D call uncertain. The CDR3 length is 12 residues. Between the trimmed V and J ends, which lost 8 bases and 3 bases, there was a span of 10 bases. The CDR3 region has the DNA TGTGCCAGCGGAGGGCTCGACACTGAAGCTTTCTTT. It translates to CASGGLDTEAFF.

On this clonotype: This may come from a read error, since a much larger clone is one base off. This chain links TRBV28 with TRBJ1-2; 8 nucleotides agree with TRBD1. The CDR3 has 13 residues. Germline V gene lookup returns CDR1 MDHEN and CDR2 SYDVKM. Here the CDR3 DNA reads TGTGCCAGCCGATGGACAGGGAACTATGGCTACGCCTTC. Translating gives CASRWTGNYGYAF.

This clonotype was detected a few times. CDR3 protein: CASRAMGQGEYTDTQYF. CDR3 DNA: TGTGCCAGCAGAGCGATGGGACAGGGGGAGTATACAGATACGCAGTATTTT. This chain uses TRBV2 with TRBJ2-3; 11 nucleotides line up with TRBD1. CDR1 SNHLY and CDR2 FYNNEI come from the germline V gene. CDR3 length: 17 amino acids. The V and J ends lost 6 bases and 3 bases, in that order; junction bases with no gene match: 11.

This clonotype occurred a few times. The V and J genes are TRBV29-1 and TRBJ2-4; possible D gene TRBD2, 6 bases. This CDR3 comprises 15 residues. V lost 1 base and J 0 bases, leaving 10 bases between the germline ends. CDR1 and CDR2 (germline): SQVTM, ANQGSEA. The CDR3: CSVEVGTLAKNIQYF. DNA for the CDR3: TGCAGCGTTGAAGTAGGGACTCTAGCCAAAAACATTCAGTACTTC.

As for this clonotype: A read error is possible here, since a much larger clone lies one base away. The CDR3 DNA reads as TGTGCCGGCAGTTCCATGACAGGATTGTATAATTCACCCCTCCACTTT. It is translated as CAGSSMTGLYNSPLHF. The chain uses TRBV6-2 or TRBV6-3 and TRBJ1-6; TRBD1 is a possible D gene (6 bases). The CDR3 length is 16 residues. CDR1 is MNHEY and CDR2 is SVGEGT in the germline V gene.

This clonotype came up many times. The chain employs TRBV5-5 and TRBJ2-7; 7 nucleotides align to TRBD2. Trimming at V came to 4 bases and at J to 2 bases, leaving 6 bases not matched to a gene. The CDR3 spans 14 residues. The germline CDR1 and CDR2 sequences are SGHKS and YYEKEE (reference sequence). This chain's CDR3 is CASSPGTKPYEQYF. The CDR3 region has the DNA TGTGCCAGCAGCCCCGGGACTAAACCCTACGAGCAGTACTTC. Drawing the rest from reference TRBV5-5 and TRBJ2-7, the complete variable domain is DAGVTQSPTHLIKTRGQQVTLRCSPISGHKSVSWYQQVLGQGPQFIFQYYEKEERGRGNFPDRFSARQFPNYSSELNVNALLLGDSALYLCASSPGTKPYEQYFGPGTRLTVT.

This clonotype was observed a few times. V and J are TRBV7-2 and TRBJ2-2, with D perhaps given as TRBD1 or TRBD2 (5 bases each). Germline CDR1 is SGHTA and CDR2 is FQGNSA. V was pared by 4 bases and J by 12 bases, with 12 bases between. This CDR3 is 12 amino acids long. CDR3 bases: TGTGCCAGCAGCTCGGGACCCAGGAAGCTGTTTTTT. It encodes CASSSGPRKLFF.

This clonotype appeared many times. The V gene is TRBV2, the J gene TRBJ2-2; the D is unclear. Looked up from germline, CDR1 is SNHLY and CDR2 is FYNNEI. V lost 5 bases, J lost 1 base, and 11 bases lay in between. CDR3 length: 15 amino acids. The CDR3 is CASSHISRNTGELFF. The DNA of the CDR3 is TGTGCCAGCAGTCATATTTCAAGGAACACCGGGGAGCTGTTTTTT. Full variable domain (rest looked up from reference TRBV2 and TRBJ2-2): EPEVTQTPSHQVTQMGQEVILRCVPISNHLYFYWYRQILGQKVEFLVSFYNNEISEKSEIFDDQFSVERPDGSNFTLKIRSTKLEDSAMYFCASSHISRNTGELFFGEGSRLTVL.

This clonotype was seen repeatedly, ten times or more. CDR3: CASSYRTGVFTGELFF. The CDR3 DNA is TGTGCCAGCAGTTACCGGACAGGGGTTTTTACCGGGGAGCTGTTTTTT. This chain links TRBV6-5 with TRBJ2-2, with 9 bases fitting TRBD1. J was trimmed by 5 bases and V by 2 bases; bases with no gene match: 6. This CDR3 region has 16 residues. Per the germline V gene, CDR1 is MNHEY and CDR2 is SVGAGI.

This clonotype has more than one count but fewer than ten. This chain links TRBV29-1 with TRBJ2-7, with 8 nucleotides matching TRBD2. Germline loops: CDR1 SQVTM, CDR2 ANQGSEA. V was clipped by 7 bases and J by 2 bases; unmatched bases: 4. There are 12 residues in the CDR3. The CDR3 DNA is TGCAGCGCTAGCGGGTCCGCCTACGAGCAGTACTTC. Amino acid sequence: CSASGSAYEQYF.

This clonotype was recorded many times. The chain carries TRBV6-2 or TRBV6-3 and TRBJ2-2; D might be TRBD1 or TRBD2, each matching 5 bases. Germline values: CDR1 MNHEY, CDR2 SVGEGT. The CDR3 spans 15 residues. The ends were cut back, 4 bases at V and 4 bases at J, with 13 bases in the middle. This CDR3 is CASSSTRTSTGELFF. The CDR3 DNA follows: TGTGCCAGCAGTTCCACTAGGACAAGCACCGGGGAGCTGTTTTTT.

Worth noting for this clonotype: A read error may explain this, as a much larger clone is one base away. The CDR3 loop is CANSIRGANYGYTF. Here the CDR3 DNA reads TGTGCCAACAGCATCCGGGGGGCCAACTATGGCTACACCTTC. The chain links TRBV9 to TRBJ1-2; a weak D match, TRBD1 (6 bases). This CDR3 is built from 14 residues. CDR1 is SGDLS, CDR2 YYNGEE, per germline.

The chain couples TRBV7-2 to TRBJ1-1; D remains ambiguous. This CDR3 contains 13 residues. Trimming took off 3 bases at V and 1 base at J, with 6 bases between the two ends. Germline CDR1 and CDR2: SGHTA and FQGNSA. The CDR3 region has the DNA TGTGCCAGCAGCTTTAACAAGAACACTGAAGCTTTCTTT. This gives the protein CASSFNKNTEAFF.